This TCR beta chain was recorded in a study of shared clonotypes between healthy human individuals. Study as a whole: With ages of 18 to 49, the donors were a couple of women and three men. Study conclusions and caveats: Some naive CD4 clonotypes, roughly 5%, turned up in common across several donors. Across subsets, estimated richness was generally greater for naive than for memory populations.

Assay used: immunoSEQ multiplex PCR; TCRdb lists only in-frame clones, some missing. The table records 2 million to 2.5 million clones, nearly 97% of them present only once. Each sample came from a Caucasian adult donor living in Nashville, Tennessee. Concerning this clone itself: Its antigen is undetermined.

The CDR3 loop spans 12 amino acids. Germline lookup yields CDR1 MDHEN and CDR2 SYDVKM. The receptor's source is a man aged 18 to 29 in good health. Sequencing used naive CD4+ T cells sorted from blood. Subset noted: CD45RA+ positively selected. The chain uses TRBV28 and TRBJ1-1, with a tentative D call TRBD1 (6 bases). The CDR3 is CAHGGGRTEAFF. The CDR3 coding sequence is TGTGCTCACGGGGGGGGCCGCACTGAAGCTTTCTTT.